This T cell receptor (beta chain) is drawn from a study of tumor and adjacent non-tumor tissue in lung cancer (dated by TCRdb to 2017 to 2018). Turning to the overall study: Patients with adenocarcinoma (12), squamous cell carcinoma (2) and small cell lung cancer (1) were included in the cohort. Among the approximately 15 patients, ages ranged from roughly 31 to 76 years, roughly 10 were men and 5 were women, and disease was TNM stage I to III. Sequencing produced some 130,000,000 productive TCRbeta reads in total, an average of approximately 4.2 million reads per sample. The study compared bulk TCRbeta repertoires between lung tumor tissue and matched distant non-tumor lung tissue from more than twelve lung cancer patients. TCRbeta CDR3 sequencing was performed on about 30 paired specimens, with one tumor sample and one normal lung sample collected per patient.

Receptors were amplified or captured by multiplex PCR. TCRdb lists the instrument as Illumina HiSeq 2500. Following protocols modified from ARM-PCR, the researchers constructed TCRbeta libraries through three rounds of nested PCR with primers (Table S4). Before sequencing, PCR products in the 200-500 bp range were cut out of the gel and cleaned up using the QIAquick gel extraction kit. Under the source paper's analysis protocol: Trimmomatic was used to clean the reads, FLASH was used to merge the reads into complete CDR3 sequences, and MiTCR was used to assign the reads to V(D)J germline segments. Clonal diversity was computed as the inverse Simpson's index with VDJtools. Productive reads were defined as in-frame sequences without a premature stop codon. Starting from the raw public reads, TCRdb applied fastp trimming at Q25, assembled clones with MiXCR and retained in-frame beta chains. Rows are unified per CDR3 protein, each entry keeping the most common DNA and genes. The V and J calls reflect TCRdb's pipeline rather than the authors' work. The sample table contains fewer than 80,000 distinct CDR3 sequences; only one count was recorded for 65% to 75% of them. Around an eighth of the sample belongs to the ten largest clones.

General findings and caveats noted by the study authors: Because peripheral blood was not sequenced, blood TCRbeta repertoires in the lung cancer patients of the study were not examined. A significantly larger cumulative share of the repertoire was made up by the top 100 clones in normal lung than in tumor tissue. Tumor tissue showed significantly greater TCR diversity (inverse Simpson) than normal lung tissue (approximately 400 vs 170, P = 0.0075, Mann-Whitney U test). The methods do not name the sequencing platform or mention unique molecular identifiers. With only roughly 16 patients in the cohort, the authors noted that larger samples and more detailed clinical data are needed. TCR diversity was significantly higher in younger patients, and higher tumor TCR diversity was associated with shorter overall and disease-free survival.

RNA was extracted from bulk unsorted tissue and checked for quality with a NanoDrop ND-1000 and an Agilent 2100. Donors were newly diagnosed lung cancer patients admitted for thoracic surgery in China between August and November 2014, without prior chemotherapy. Patients who had received previous radiotherapy or chemotherapy, or who had another concurrent cancer, were excluded from the study. Surgical tissue pieces of 1-2 cm3 were preserved in RNAlater solution and stored at -80 °C until use. CDR1 SQVTM and CDR2 ANQGSEA were looked up in the germline V gene. From the cysteine up to the phenylalanine, the CDR3 has a length of 14 residues. Of all the DNA, just the CDR3 is kept, 42 bases in frame from base 1. Worth noting for this clonotype: What antigen it recognizes has not been identified. An end of the junction differs from the germline gene, which may be a read error.

This TCR derives from a woman in her seventies with non-small cell lung cancer. The material sequenced was lung tumor tissue. The chain is made from TRBV29-1 and TRBJ2-1, and 8 bases in between align with TRBD1. The bases read TGCAGCGTTGATCTCGGACAGGGAAGAAATGAGCAGTCCTTC. Translation gives CSVDLGQGRNEQSF.